These 11 T cell receptor beta chains came from one sample sequenced in a study of T cells in Graves' hyperthyroidism and ophthalmopathy. TCR beta CDR3 regions were amplified from RNA. During a first-round RT-PCR of the TCR CDR3, the HTBI primer set was used. TCRdb recomputed calls from the multiplex PCR reads with MiXCR, one row per CDR3 protein. The sample lists about 400,000 distinct CDR3 sequences, around 16% occurring once. Sequencing was performed on blood. The receptors shown here come from a woman aged 18-30 years with Graves' hyperthyroidism.

Ten or more counts support this clonotype. The chain has TRBV3-1 and TRBJ2-2; D not resolved. V was trimmed by 4 bases and J by 7 bases, leaving 16 bases between them. This CDR3 spans 15 amino acids. Germline CDR1 reads LGHDT; CDR2 reads YNNKEL (reference sequence). The DNA for the CDR3 is TGTGCCAGCAGCCCGATAAATGGGGTGATCGGGGAGCTGTTTTTT. Its translation: CASSPINGVIGELFF. Full variable domain (outside the CDR3, taken from reference TRBV3-1 and TRBJ2-2): DTAVSQTPKYLVTQMGNDKSIKCEQNLGHDTMYWYKQDSKKFLKIMFSYNNKELIINETVPNRFSPKSPDKAHLNLHINSLELGDSAVYFCASSPINGVIGELFFGEGSRLTVL.

This clonotype occurred many times. This sequence joins TRBV19 and TRBJ1-4, with D unclear. CDR1 and CDR2 (germline): LNHDA, SQIVND (reference sequence). Trimming cost V 3 bases and J 7 bases, with 12 bases left between them. The CDR3 loop spans 14 amino acids. This chain's CDR3 is CASSIYPWSEKLFF. CDR3 nucleotides: TGTGCCAGTAGTATTTACCCCTGGAGTGAAAAACTGTTTTTT.

In its sample, this clonotype was seen a few times. V and J are TRBV7-9 and TRBJ2-5; TRBD2 is a possible D gene (6 bases). The germline V gene encodes CDR1 SEHNR and CDR2 FQNEAQ (reference sequence). This CDR3 has 15 amino acids. The V and J ends lost 5 bases and 2 bases respectively, with 15 bases between them. CDR3 amino acids: CASSEPTRDQETQYF. The CDR3 region has the DNA TGTGCCAGCAGCGAGCCGACTAGGGATCAAGAGACCCAGTACTTC.

The CDR3: CASSLDREASGDIEQYF. As DNA, the CDR3 is TGTGCCAGCAGCTTAGATCGAGAGGCTAGCGGTGATATCGAGCAGTACTTC. V and J are TRBV11-2 and TRBJ2-7; TRBD2 agrees at 7 bases. V lost 0 bases and J lost 6; bases outside the gene matches: 14. CDR3 size: 17 residues. From germline, CDR1 is SGHAT and CDR2 FQNNGV.

V and J are TRBV19 and TRBJ1-5; TRBD1 aligns across 7 bases. V trimming: 6 bases; J trimming: 1 base; junction bases outside the gene matches: 6. The germline V gene encodes CDR1 LNHDA and CDR2 SQIVND (reference sequence). The CDR3 runs 15 residues. CDR3 protein: CASRLDRASNQPQHF. The CDR3 DNA is TGTGCCAGTAGACTAGACAGGGCAAGCAATCAGCCCCAGCATTTT.

In this sample, this clonotype turned up many times. J is TRBJ2-1 and V is TRBV7-9; D not resolved. This CDR3 contains 11 residues. V lost 4 bases and J lost 9, with 7 bases in between. Germline CDR1 reads SEHNR; CDR2 reads FQNEAQ (reference sequence). The CDR3 protein is CASSSGSEQFF. CDR3 nucleotide sequence: TGTGCCAGCAGCTCCGGGTCTGAGCAGTTCTTC. Using reference TRBV7-9 and TRBJ2-1 for the parts outside the CDR3, the full variable domain is DTGVSQNPRHKITKRGQNVTFRCDPISEHNRLYWYRQTLGQGPEFLTYFQNEAQLEKSRLLSDRFSAERPKGSFSTLEIQRTEQGDSAMYLCASSSGSEQFFGPGTRLTVL.

This clonotype was seen many times. The chain recombines TRBV2 with TRBJ2-5, with TRBD2 matching 14 bases. CDR1 is SNHLY and CDR2 is FYNNEI in the germline V gene. Losses at the gene ends were 5 bases for V and 5 bases for J; bases not matched to a gene: 7. CDR3 length: 16 residues. The CDR3 spells CASSRLAGGPRETQYF. CDR3 sequence (DNA): TGTGCCAGCAGTAGACTAGCGGGAGGGCCGAGGGAGACCCAGTACTTC.

This clonotype has at least ten counts. This chain connects TRBV29-1 to TRBJ1-1; 9 nucleotides agree with TRBD1. CDR1 and CDR2 from the germline V gene are SQVTM and ANQGSEA. With V trimmed by 4 bases and J by 4 bases, 13 bases remained unmatched. CDR3 length: 16 amino acids. In nucleotides, the CDR3 is TGCAGCGTTGTACCAAAAACGACAGGGGGGAGCACTGAAGCTTTCTTT. Translating it yields CSVVPKTTGGSTEAFF.

This clonotype was seen at least ten times. The V gene is TRBV24-1, the J gene TRBJ2-5; the match to TRBD1 covers 9 bases. Losses at the gene ends were 2 bases for V and 4 bases for J; bases not matched to a gene: 7. Germline loops: CDR1 KGHDR, CDR2 SFDVKD. The CDR3 has 16 residues. Written as DNA, the CDR3 is TGTGCCACCAGTGATTGGTCGCCGGGACAGGGAGAGACCCAGTACTTC. Encoded protein: CATSDWSPGQGETQYF.

This clonotype was observed a few times. J is TRBJ2-7 and V is TRBV19; 7 bases agree with TRBD1. V gave up 6 bases and J gave up 1 base; unmatched junction bases: 21. Germline values: CDR1 LNHDA, CDR2 SQIVND (reference sequence). The CDR3 consists of 19 residues. CDR3 protein: CASSDLSRSGRGLSYEQYF. The CDR3 coding sequence is TGTGCCAGTAGCGATTTGTCCAGGTCCGGAAGGGGGCTATCCTACGAGCAGTACTTC. Filled out from reference TRBV19 and TRBJ2-7, the complete variable domain reads DGGITQSPKYLFRKEGQNVTLSCEQNLNHDAMYWYRQDPGQGLRLIYYSQIVNDFQKGDIAEGYSVSREKKESFPLTVTSAQKNPTAFYLCASSDLSRSGRGLSYEQYFGPGTRLTVT.

This clonotype was counted many times. The chain is built from TRBV28 and TRBJ1-4, with TRBD1 identical over 9 bases. The ends lost 6 bases at V and 5 bases at J; junction bases unmatched: 4. This CDR3 is built from 14 residues. Germline CDR1 and CDR2: MDHEN and SYDVKM. This CDR3 reads CASRETGGNEKLFF. DNA of the CDR3: TGTGCCAGCAGAGAGACAGGGGGGAATGAAAAACTGTTTTTT.